The present entry profiles one T cell receptor beta chain with its context. Its specificity is unknown. This record belongs to a study of post-analysis software for immune sequencing data. Looking at the study overall: Relapsing-remitting, secondary progressive and progressive-relapsing forms of multiple sclerosis all featured among disease courses.

CDR1 and CDR2 from the germline V gene are KGHDR and SFDVKD. The CDR3 sequence is 14 residues long. The ends were cut back, 7 bases at V and 9 bases at J, with 18 bases in the middle. Study-level findings and limits: Under F measure analysis, samples from one preparation batch co-clustered strongly. A significant reduction in normalized Chao1 diversity was observed in multiple sclerosis patients versus controls. TRBV segments more frequent in patients than in controls numbered five and included TRBV5-6, TRBV5-1 and TRBV20-1.

TCR beta libraries were prepared from cDNA with unique molecular identifiers. Out of 1 to 10 million T cells, 480,000 or so cDNA molecules were generated. TCRdb re-called the PCR reads with MiXCR, one entry per CDR3 protein. The table includes approximately 460,000 distinct CDR3 sequences, roughly 45% detected once. Sequenced input: blood. The chain uses TRBV24-1 and TRBJ2-1; D perhaps matches TRBD1 (6 bases). This clonotype was obtained from a girl aged 10-17 years with multiple sclerosis. The CDR3 spells CATSGQIPRGEQFF. The CDR3 DNA sequence: TGTGCCACCAGCGGACAGATCCCGAGGGGTGAGCAGTTCTTC.